Listed here are 21 T cell receptor beta chains from one sample, sequenced in a study of shared clonotypes between healthy human individuals. The protocol was immunoSEQ multiplex PCR, while the TCRdb copy is restricted to in-frame clones and leaves out a portion. The table includes 650,000 to 750,000 clones, 55% to 75% detected once. The source material was memory CD4+ T cells sorted from blood. Subset reported: CD45RA-negative fraction. Source of these receptors: a woman aged 30 to 39 in good health.

The V gene is TRBV7-9, the J gene TRBJ2-1; possible D gene TRBD2, 5 bases. CDR1 and CDR2 from the germline V gene are SEHNR and FQNEAQ (reference sequence). The CDR3 sequence is 16 residues long. Trimming left V 5 bases short and J 3 bases short, with 17 bases between. Written as DNA, the CDR3 is TGTGCCAGCAGCCCGACGTTCGAGGGTGGCTACAATGAGCAGTTCTTC. It translates to CASSPTFEGGYNEQFF.

The rearrangement joins TRBV6-6 to TRBJ2-1, with a tentative D call TRBD2 (6 bases). Trimming removed 9 bases at V and 2 bases at J, with 17 bases between. This CDR3 is 15 amino acids long. Germline V CDR1 and CDR2: MNHNY, SVGAGI (reference sequence). In nucleotides, the CDR3 is TGTGCCAGGGGGCGGGGCGGGGAAACCTACAATGAGCAGTTCTTC. The encoded protein is CARGRGGETYNEQFF.

The chain is built from TRBV7-2 and TRBJ2-7; the D gene is possibly TRBD2 (5 bases). CDR3 length: 15 residues. Germline V gene sequence: CDR1 SGHTA, CDR2 FQGNSA. Trimming shortened V by 4 bases and J by 4 bases, and 17 bases separated the two germline ends. CDR3 amino acids: CASSSSREKVYEQYF. For the CDR3, the DNA is TGTGCCAGCAGCTCGAGCCGGGAAAAAGTTTACGAGCAGTACTTC. Combining the CDR3 with reference TRBV7-2 and TRBJ2-7 gives the whole variable domain GAGVSQSPSNKVTEKGKDVELRCDPISGHTALYWYRQSLGQGLEFLIYFQGNSAPDKSGLPSDRFSAERTGGSVSTLTIQRTQQEDSAVYLCASSSSREKVYEQYFGPGTRLTVT.

This chain uses TRBV5-1 with TRBJ2-1, with no clear D. Germline loops: CDR1 SGHRS, CDR2 YFSETQ. The CDR3 contains 12 residues. The ends were cut back, 4 bases at V and 4 bases at J, with 6 bases in the middle. Here the CDR3 reads CASSVTYNEQFF. The CDR3 bases are TGCGCCAGCAGCGTCACTTACAATGAGCAGTTCTTC.

The chain is built from TRBV28 and TRBJ2-7; 11 bases are a match to TRBD2. Per germline, CDR1 MDHEN and CDR2 SYDVKM. V trimming: 8 bases; J trimming: 4 bases; junction bases outside the gene matches: 7. The CDR3 totals 14 residues. Here the CDR3 DNA reads TGTGCCAGCCGTAGCGGGAGGGCCGAATACGAGCAGTACTTC. Amino acids: CASRSGRAEYEQYF.

The V call is TRBV28, the J call TRBJ2-1; weak D call: TRBD2 (5 bases). The CDR3 contains 13 residues. V dropped 5 bases and J dropped 4 bases, with 9 bases sitting between them. Germline CDR1 and CDR2: MDHEN and SYDVKM. The CDR3 loop is CASSPPGYNEQFF. The DNA for the CDR3 is TGTGCCAGCAGTCCACCGGGGTACAATGAGCAGTTCTTC.

This sequence joins TRBV7-9 and TRBJ1-4, with D maybe TRBD1 (6 bases). Trimming took off 5 bases at V and 4 bases at J, with 11 bases between the two ends. The CDR3 runs 14 residues. Germline V gene lookup returns CDR1 SEHNR and CDR2 FQNEAQ (reference sequence). The chain's CDR3 is CASSPQGVNEKLFF. DNA of the CDR3: TGTGCCAGCAGCCCACAGGGTGTTAATGAAAAACTGTTTTTT. The variable domain in full, with the rest retrieved from reference TRBV7-9 and TRBJ1-4, is DTGVSQNPRHKITKRGQNVTFRCDPISEHNRLYWYRQTLGQGPEFLTYFQNEAQLEKSRLLSDRFSAERPKGSFSTLEIQRTEQGDSAMYLCASSPQGVNEKLFFGSGTQLSVL.

The V and J genes are TRBV7-2 and TRBJ2-7; 9 bases agree with TRBD2. Germline CDR1 SGHTA, CDR2 FQGNSA. Germline trimming cut 5 bases from V and 0 bases from J; bases unmatched to any gene: 5. This CDR3 region has 15 residues. CDR3 nucleotide sequence: TGTGCCAGCAGCCAGATTAGCGGGAGCTCCTACGAGCAGTACTTC. It translates to CASSQISGSSYEQYF.

This rearrangement joins TRBV27 to TRBJ2-7; 10 bases are a match to TRBD2. CDR1 is MNHEY, CDR2 SMNVEV, per germline (reference sequence). V gave up 5 bases and J gave up 1 base; unmatched junction bases: 8. This CDR3 region has 16 residues. CDR3 DNA: TGTGCCAGCAGTCCAAGAGCGGGAGGGCCTTCCTACGAGCAGTACTTC. It is translated as CASSPRAGGPSYEQYF.

This rearrangement joins TRBV6-1 to TRBJ2-2; the match to TRBD1 covers 8 bases. The trim removed 5 bases at V and 4 bases at J, leaving 6 bases unmatched. The CDR3 totals 15 residues. Germline CDR1 reads MNHNS; CDR2 reads SASEGT. The CDR3 region has the DNA TGTGCCAGCAGTAAAGGACAGGGAACCACCGGGGAGCTGTTTTTT. Translated, it gives CASSKGQGTTGELFF.

Concerning this clone: This is likely an artifact of a read error, given a far larger clone one base away. At the DNA level, this CDR3 is encoded by other sequences in the same sample as well. The chain uses TRBV7-3 and TRBJ1-1; 7 positions match TRBD1. The germline CDR1 and CDR2 sequences are SGHTA and FQGTGA. CDR3 length equals 14 residues. V shed 2 bases, J shed 1 base, and the junction held 1 base outside the gene matches. The CDR3 protein is CASSLQGGNTEAFF. In nucleotides, the CDR3 is TGTGCCAGCAGCTTACAGGGGGGGAACACTGAAGCTTTCTTT.

The V call is TRBV5-1, the J call TRBJ1-2; a possible D gene is TRBD1 (6 bases). Germline-derived CDR1 and CDR2 are SGHRS and YFSETQ. The ends were cut back, 1 base at V and 4 bases at J, with 14 bases in the middle. The CDR3 is 15 residues long. The CDR3: CASSLSGTLLYGYTF. The CDR3 nucleotides are TGCGCCAGCAGCTTGTCCGGGACACTCCTCTATGGCTACACCTTC.

The chain uses TRBV14 and TRBJ1-1; no clear D gene. Germline V gives CDR1 SGHDN, CDR2 FVKESK. V lost 5 bases and J lost 4, with 5 bases in between. This CDR3 has 11 residues. The CDR3 reads CASSSFTEAFF. DNA of the CDR3: TGTGCCAGCAGCTCCTTCACTGAAGCTTTCTTT.

The V and J genes are TRBV30 and TRBJ2-7; D might be TRBD1 or TRBD2, each matching 6 bases. Looked up from germline, CDR1 is GTSNPN and CDR2 is SVGIG (reference sequence). Trimming took off 5 bases at V and 4 bases at J, with 12 bases between the two ends. The length of the CDR3 is 12 residues. Written as DNA, the CDR3 is TGTGCCTGGTCGACGGGGGCGTACGAGCAGTACTTC. It yields the protein CAWSTGAYEQYF.

This clone was recorded a few times. This chain joins TRBV5-1 and TRBJ1-1; D is perhaps TRBD1 (5 bases). Germline CDR1 and CDR2: SGHRS and YFSETQ. The CDR3 extends over 15 amino acids. Trimming took off 2 bases at V and 1 base at J, with 12 bases between the two ends. CDR3 DNA: TGCGCCAGCAGCTTTTCGGGACCGGAGAACACTGAAGCTTTCTTT. It yields the protein CASSFSGPENTEAFF.

The chain recombines TRBV25-1 with TRBJ2-7; TRBD1 agrees at 7 bases. Germline V CDR1 and CDR2: MGHDK, SYGVNS. V shed 5 bases, J shed 6 bases, and the junction held 10 bases outside the gene matches. The CDR3 totals 14 residues. The CDR3 sequence is CASSPGGPGGEQYF. DNA of the CDR3: TGTGCCAGCAGTCCAGGGGGACCGGGCGGCGAGCAGTACTTC.

This rearrangement joins TRBV2 to TRBJ2-5; possibly TRBD2 for D (5 bases). The CDR3 contains 13 residues. Trimming removed 0 bases at V and 4 bases at J, with 6 bases between. Germline V gene sequence: CDR1 SNHLY, CDR2 FYNNEI. The CDR3 DNA follows: TGTGCCAGCAGTGAAGCTGAGGGAGAGACCCAGTACTTC. Translated: CASSEAEGETQYF.

The chain is built from TRBV6-5 and TRBJ2-1, with 8 bases fitting TRBD1. The CDR3 is 15 residues long. The V and J ends lost 7 bases and 8 bases, in that order; junction bases with no gene match: 13. CDR1 is MNHEY and CDR2 is SVGAGI in the germline V gene. CDR3 residues: CASIPTRQGAHEQFF. The CDR3 nucleotides read TGTGCCAGCATCCCAACCCGGCAGGGGGCCCATGAGCAGTTCTTC.

The gene calls are TRBV7-9 and TRBJ1-1; perhaps TRBD1 as D (5 bases). The germline gives CDR1 SEHNR, CDR2 FQNEAQ (reference sequence). The CDR3 loop spans 14 amino acids. Trimming stripped 5 bases from V and 4 bases from J, with 14 bases between. The CDR3 here is CASSDPRVTTEAFF. CDR3 in DNA: TGTGCCAGCAGCGACCCCAGGGTGACCACTGAAGCTTTCTTT.

The chain uses TRBV5-1 and TRBJ2-7; TRBD1 or TRBD2 may be the D gene (5 bases each). CDR1 is SGHRS and CDR2 is YFSETQ in the germline V gene. There are 14 residues in the CDR3. Trimming pared 6 bases from V and 5 bases from J, leaving 18 bases between. The CDR3 loop is CASNGFRGSDEQYF. CDR3 nucleotide sequence: TGCGCCAGCAATGGTTTTAGGGGTAGCGACGAGCAGTACTTC. The full variable domain, rest sourced from reference TRBV5-1 and TRBJ2-7, is KAGVTQTPRYLIKTRGQQVTLSCSPISGHRSVSWYQQTPGQGLQFLFEYFSETQRNKGNFPGRFSGRQFSNSRSEMNVSTLELGDSALYLCASNGFRGSDEQYFGPGTRLTVT.

The chain has TRBV7-9 and TRBJ2-7, with 7 bases that match TRBD1. V lost 5 bases and J lost 3; bases outside the gene matches: 10. The CDR3 totals 15 residues. Germline CDR1 is SEHNR and CDR2 is FQNEAQ (reference sequence). CDR3: CASSPRPGGGYEQYF. The CDR3 coding sequence is TGTGCCAGCAGCCCAAGGCCAGGGGGTGGCTACGAGCAGTACTTC. Filled out from reference TRBV7-9 and TRBJ2-7, the complete variable domain reads DTGVSQNPRHKITKRGQNVTFRCDPISEHNRLYWYRQTLGQGPEFLTYFQNEAQLEKSRLLSDRFSAERPKGSFSTLEIQRTEQGDSAMYLCASSPRPGGGYEQYFGPGTRLTVT.